Shown below are 14 T cell receptor beta chains from a single sample sequenced in a study of T cell repertoires in cytomegalovirus infection. Their antigens are not known. TCRdb analysed the reads with MiXCR anew, one entry per CDR3 protein. Here the sample spans roughly 70,000 distinct CDR3 sequences, 20% to 25% being singletons. The sequences come from CD8+ T cells from cultured PBMCs, collected from culture after CMV antigen stimulation. All receptors derive from a human donor in good health (CMV status not recorded). Some clones in this sample may be carry-over from other donors' samples.

The chain has TRBV27 and TRBJ2-1; TRBD2 matches at 9 bases. This CDR3 is built from 14 residues. The V gene end was trimmed by 6 bases and the J gene end by 4 bases; junction bases not matched to a gene: 4. Germline CDR1 is MNHEY and CDR2 is SMNVEV (reference sequence). The CDR3 loop reads CASSRLAVYNEQFF. The DNA of the CDR3 is TGTGCCAGCAGCCGACTAGCGGTATACAATGAGCAGTTCTTC.

The chain couples TRBV12-3 or TRBV12-4 to TRBJ2-2; D is uncertain. This CDR3 contains 10 residues. Trimming cost V 10 bases and J 7 bases, with 7 bases left between them. The CDR3 DNA sequence: TGTGCCACCTTCAACGGGGAGCTGTTTTTT. Amino acids: CATFNGELFF.

The rearrangement joins TRBV27 to TRBJ1-1; D is ambiguous. This CDR3 region has 14 residues. Trimming cost V 8 bases and J 1 base, with 14 bases left between them. Germline V gene lookup returns CDR1 MNHEY and CDR2 SMNVEV (reference sequence). The CDR3 DNA reads as TGTGCCAGCGGCCTGACCCACGGGAACACTGAAGCTTTCTTT. This codes for CASGLTHGNTEAFF.

This clonotype has a handful of counts. V usage is TRBV6-1 and J usage is TRBJ1-5, with 10 bases matching TRBD1. Germline V gene data show CDR1 as MNHNS and CDR2 as SASEGT. J gave up 2 bases and V 4 bases, and 2 bases lay outside the gene matches. The CDR3 contains 15 residues. CDR3 in amino acids: CASSGTGGGNQPQHF. The DNA for the CDR3 is TGTGCCAGCAGTGGGACAGGGGGTGGCAATCAGCCCCAGCATTTT.

The table lists this clonotype with a few counts. The chain carries TRBV7-2 and TRBJ2-2; 8 positions match TRBD2. CDR1 and CDR2 (germline): SGHTA, FQGNSA. The junction had 4 bases not matched to a gene; V was cut back by 3 bases and J by 7 bases. The CDR3 extends over 14 amino acids. CDR3 nucleotides: TGTGCCAGCAGCTTCGGGGGGGCCGGCGGGGAGCTGTTTTTT. It specifies CASSFGGAGGELFF. Complete variable domain (other parts from reference TRBV7-2 and TRBJ2-2): GAGVSQSPSNKVTEKGKDVELRCDPISGHTALYWYRQSLGQGLEFLIYFQGNSAPDKSGLPSDRFSAERTGGSVSTLTIQRTQQEDSAVYLCASSFGGAGGELFFGEGSRLTVL.

This clonotype was detected only a few times. J is TRBJ1-4 and V is TRBV7-9; TRBD1 aligns across 7 bases. V trimming: 5 bases; J trimming: 13 bases; junction bases outside the gene matches: 16. The CDR3 runs 15 residues. The germline V gene has CDR1 SEHNR and CDR2 FQNEAQ (reference sequence). The CDR3 sequence is CASSPKTRDSWALFF. Here the CDR3 DNA reads TGTGCCAGCAGCCCTAAAACCAGGGACAGTTGGGCACTGTTTTTT.

This clonotype has only one observation. The chain couples TRBV11-1 to TRBJ2-5, with 7 bases aligning to TRBD2. This CDR3 contains 15 residues. After removal of 1 base from V and 2 bases from J, the junction contained 4 bases not matched to a gene. CDR1 SGHAT and CDR2 FQDESV come from the germline V gene (reference sequence). The DNA for the CDR3 is TGTGCCAGCAGCTTAGGGGGGGGGGATCAAGAGACCCAGTACTTC. Amino acid sequence: CASSLGGGDQETQYF.

CDR3 sequence (DNA): TGTGCCAGCAGCTTATGGGGGGACGAGCAGTACTTC. Its protein is CASSLWGDEQYF. The chain employs TRBV7-9 and TRBJ2-7, with TRBD2 as a possible D gene (6 bases). The CDR3 has 12 amino acids. V was trimmed by 2 bases and J by 5 bases, leaving 7 bases between them. Germline loops: CDR1 SEHNR, CDR2 FQNEAQ (reference sequence).

The rearrangement links TRBV7-2 to TRBJ1-4; D is possibly TRBD1 (5 bases). CDR1 and CDR2 (germline): SGHTA, FQGNSA. This CDR3 comprises 12 residues. V was clipped by 7 bases and J by 7 bases, with 10 bases between them. Written as DNA, the CDR3 is TGTGCCAGCACCCTCCAGGGTGAAAAACTGTTTTTT. This gives the protein CASTLQGEKLFF.

This clonotype was seen ten or more times. This chain joins TRBV10-3 and TRBJ1-2; maybe TRBD1 (6 bases). This CDR3 has 14 amino acids. V was pared by 5 bases and J by 5 bases, with 15 bases between. Germline-derived CDR1 and CDR2 are ENHRY and SYGVKD. The CDR3: CAISKKTGRYGYTF. The DNA of the CDR3 is TGTGCCATCAGTAAAAAGACAGGAAGGTATGGCTACACCTTC.

The gene calls are TRBV9 and TRBJ1-1; 9 bases are shared with TRBD1. The V gene's germline CDR1 is SGDLS and CDR2 YYNGEE. J gave up 5 bases and V 3 bases, and 8 bases lay outside the gene matches. The CDR3 is made up of 15 amino acids. CDR3 sequence (DNA): TGTGCCAGCAGCGACACAGGGGGCCCAGGAACTGAAGCTTTCTTT. Translation: CASSDTGGPGTEAFF. Based on the CDR3 plus reference TRBV9 and TRBJ1-1, the full variable domain is DSGVTQTPKHLITATGQRVTLRCSPRSGDLSVYWYQQSLDQGLQFLIQYYNGEERAKGNILERFSAQQFPDLHSELNLSSLELGDSALYFCASSDTGGPGTEAFFGQGTRLTVV.

The chain is built from TRBV2 and TRBJ2-3; D might be TRBD2 (6 bases). The CDR3 spans 14 residues. The germline V gene has CDR1 SNHLY and CDR2 FYNNEI. Deletions cut 3 bases from V and 1 base from J, with 8 bases between. For the CDR3, the DNA is TGTGCCAGCAGTGAGGCTAGCGGCACAGATACGCAGTATTTT. Translating it yields CASSEASGTDTQYF.

The chain is built from TRBV12-5 and TRBJ1-5, with 7 bases lining up with TRBD1. The CDR3 consists of 20 residues. CDR1 LGHNT and CDR2 FRNRAP come from the germline V gene. Losses at the gene ends were 1 base for V and 2 bases for J; bases not matched to a gene: 17. CDR3 nucleotide sequence: TGTGCTAGTGGTTTGGGGCTTTTTGCTCCCTGGACAGGACGCAATCAGCCCCAGCATTTT. Its protein product is CASGLGLFAPWTGRNQPQHF.

This rearrangement joins TRBV12-3 or TRBV12-4 to TRBJ1-2; D remains unclear. This CDR3 spans 11 amino acids. Between the trimmed V and J ends, which lost 3 bases and 4 bases, there was a span of 3 bases. CDR3: CASSFGYGYTF. CDR3 in DNA: TGTGCCAGCAGTTTTGGCTATGGCTACACCTTC.